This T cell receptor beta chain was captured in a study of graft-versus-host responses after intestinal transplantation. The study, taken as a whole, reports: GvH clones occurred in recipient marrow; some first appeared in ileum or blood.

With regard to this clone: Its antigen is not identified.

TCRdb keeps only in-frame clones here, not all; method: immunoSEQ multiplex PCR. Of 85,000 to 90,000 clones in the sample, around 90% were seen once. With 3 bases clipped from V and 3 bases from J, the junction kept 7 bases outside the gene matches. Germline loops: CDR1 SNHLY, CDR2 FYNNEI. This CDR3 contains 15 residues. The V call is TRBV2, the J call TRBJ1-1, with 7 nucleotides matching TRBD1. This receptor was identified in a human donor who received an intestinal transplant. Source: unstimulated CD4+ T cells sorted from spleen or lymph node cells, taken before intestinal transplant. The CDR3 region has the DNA TGTGCCAGCAGTGACCCAGGGGGGCAGGACACTGAAGCTTTCTTT. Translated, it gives CASSDPGGQDTEAFF. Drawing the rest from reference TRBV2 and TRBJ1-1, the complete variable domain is EPEVTQTPSHQVTQMGQEVILRCVPISNHLYFYWYRQILGQKVEFLVSFYNNEISEKSEIFDDQFSVERPDGSNFTLKIRSTKLEDSAMYFCASSDPGGQDTEAFFGQGTRLTVV.